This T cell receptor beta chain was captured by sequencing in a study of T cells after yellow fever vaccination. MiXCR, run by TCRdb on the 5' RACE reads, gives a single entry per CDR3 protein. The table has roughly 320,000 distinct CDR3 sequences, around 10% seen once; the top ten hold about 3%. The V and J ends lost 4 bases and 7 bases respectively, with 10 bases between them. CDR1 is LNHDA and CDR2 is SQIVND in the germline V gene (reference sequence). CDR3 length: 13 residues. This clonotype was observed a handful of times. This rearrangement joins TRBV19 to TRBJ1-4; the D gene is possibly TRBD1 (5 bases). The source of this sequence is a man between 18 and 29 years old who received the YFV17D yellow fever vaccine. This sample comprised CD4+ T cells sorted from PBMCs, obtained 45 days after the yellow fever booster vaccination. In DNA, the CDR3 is TGTGCCAGTAGTAGACAGAAAAGTGAAAAACTGTTTTTT. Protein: CASSRQKSEKLFF.